The 25 T cell receptor beta chains given below trace back to one sample, sequenced in a study of human T cells and chemical hapten exposure. Indicated time point: patch test 2, 6 weeks after DPC sensitization. The treatment denotes: therapeutic diphenylcyclopropenone sensitization with weekly scalp DPC. Each CDR3 protein gets one entry after TCRdb re-called the RACE reads with MiXCR. Of more than 60,000 distinct CDR3 sequences in the sample, 9% to 12% were seen once. The sequenced sample was whole blood, obtained in connection with sensitization to the hapten diphenylcyclopropenone (DPC). These receptors were obtained from a woman aged 45-65 years with alopecia areata. Some clones in this sample may be carry-over from other donors' samples.

Concerning this clonotype itself: The junction does not match germline at one end; this may be a read error. The V call is TRBV10-3, the J call TRBJ2-1; a possible D gene is TRBD1 (7 bases). This CDR3 has 14 residues. From germline, CDR1 is ENHRY and CDR2 SYGVKD. The DNA for the CDR3 is TGTGTCATCAGGAGGGACAGTACCTACAATGAGCAGTTCTTC. This gives the protein CVIRRDSTYNEQFF.

This clonotype was counted between two and nine times. The chain combines TRBV19 with TRBJ2-1; no firm D call. Trimming stripped 2 bases from V and 0 bases from J, with 8 bases between. CDR1 is LNHDA and CDR2 is SQIVND in the germline V gene (reference sequence). There are 15 residues in the CDR3. The CDR3 DNA follows: TGTGCCAGTAGTATACGCCCCAGCTCCTACAATGAGCAGTTCTTC. It translates to CASSIRPSSYNEQFF.

This clonotype was seen many times. V gene TRBV30 combines with J gene TRBJ2-1, with D possibly TRBD1 on 6 matching bases. The CDR3 sequence is 15 residues long. V lost 5 bases and J 0 bases, leaving 14 bases between the germline ends. Germline CDR1 reads GTSNPN; CDR2 reads SVGIG (reference sequence). CDR3 sequence (DNA): TGTGCCTGGGCTAGGTTGGGGGCCTCCTACAATGAGCAGTTCTTC. As protein: CAWARLGASYNEQFF.

A single count supports this clonotype. A much larger clone lies a single base off, so this may be a read error. The CDR3: CASSPRLAGDRSWELFF. In DNA form, the CDR3 reads TGTGCCAGCAGCCCCCGACTAGCGGGAGATCGTAGCTGGGAGCTGTTTTTT. This sequence joins TRBV9 and TRBJ2-2; 12 nucleotides line up with TRBD2. CDR1 SGDLS and CDR2 YYNGEE come from the germline V gene. This CDR3 spans 17 amino acids. V lost 4 bases and J lost 9; bases outside the gene matches: 13.

The genes are TRBV5-5 and TRBJ2-7; TRBD1 aligns across 8 bases. Losses at the gene ends were 4 bases for V and 5 bases for J; bases not matched to a gene: 8. There are 14 residues in the CDR3. Germline loops: CDR1 SGHKS, CDR2 YYEKEE (reference sequence). The CDR3, as DNA: TGTGCCAGCAGCCTAGGACAGGGTTCCCACGAGCAGTACTTC. This encodes CASSLGQGSHEQYF.

This chain uses TRBV20-1 with TRBJ1-5; no clear D gene. There are 14 residues in the CDR3. CDR1 and CDR2 from the germline V gene are DFQATT and SNEGSKA (reference sequence). Trimming took 3 bases from V and 0 from J, leaving 9 bases between them. In DNA form, the CDR3 reads TGCAGTGCTAGTCTGGGGTTTAGCAATCAGCCCCAGCATTTT. As protein: CSASLGFSNQPQHF.

The chain links TRBV11-2 to TRBJ2-5; D is perhaps TRBD2 (6 bases). CDR1 and CDR2 from the germline V gene are SGHAT and FQNNGV. The CDR3 runs to 16 residues. With 5 bases removed from V and 5 bases from J, the gap between germline ends came to 21 bases. The DNA for the CDR3 is TGTGCCAGCAGCCCCCGCGGCCAACTAGCCGGGGAGACCCAGTACTTC. Translating gives CASSPRGQLAGETQYF.

This clonotype was counted ten times or more. The chain uses TRBV24-1 and TRBJ1-2; D gene ambiguous. CDR3 size: 12 residues. V lost 4 bases to trimming and J lost 6 bases, with 8 bases between them. CDR1 is KGHDR, CDR2 SFDVKD, per germline. This chain's CDR3 is CATSEGGHGYTF. DNA for the CDR3: TGTGCCACCAGTGAGGGAGGCCATGGCTACACCTTC.

At least ten counts were recorded for this clonotype. The V call is TRBV20-1, the J call TRBJ2-7; perhaps TRBD2 as D (5 bases). This CDR3 is 10 amino acids long. Germline V gene data show CDR1 as DFQATT and CDR2 as SNEGSKA (reference sequence). Trimming removed 5 bases at V and 7 bases at J, with 9 bases between. The CDR3, as DNA: TGCAGTGCTGTGAGGGATGAGCAGTACTTC. As protein: CSAVRDEQYF.

In this sample, this clonotype turned up many times. The rearrangement links TRBV20-1 to TRBJ2-3; the match to TRBD2 covers 13 bases. V gave up 4 bases and J gave up 4 bases; unmatched junction bases: 5. There are 15 residues in the CDR3. CDR1 and CDR2 from the germline V gene are DFQATT and SNEGSKA (reference sequence). The DNA of the CDR3 is TGCAGTGCTACCCGGACTAGCGGGAGATCAGATACGCAGTATTTT. It yields the protein CSATRTSGRSDTQYF.

The CDR3 sequence: CASSIRDRTNTEAFF. Written as DNA, the CDR3 is TGTGCCAGTAGTATCCGGGACAGAACGAACACTGAAGCTTTCTTT. The V call is TRBV19, the J call TRBJ1-1; 7 bases are a match to TRBD1. The CDR3 spans 15 residues. Per germline, CDR1 LNHDA and CDR2 SQIVND (reference sequence). Losses at the gene ends were 3 bases for V and 1 base for J; bases not matched to a gene: 5.

V gene TRBV6-2 or TRBV6-3 combines with J gene TRBJ1-5; perhaps TRBD1 as D (5 bases). The CDR3 length is 13 residues. The germline gives CDR1 MNHEY, CDR2 SVGEGT. Trimming left V 2 bases short and J 7 bases short, with 9 bases between. CDR3 bases: TGTGCCAGCAGTTACATCAGGGAACAGCCCCAGCATTTT. Its protein product is CASSYIREQPQHF.

This clonotype was recorded at least ten times. V usage is TRBV5-8 and J usage is TRBJ2-5; D is perhaps TRBD1 (5 bases). This CDR3 has 13 residues. The germline CDR1 and CDR2 sequences are SGHTS and YDEGEE. V was trimmed by 2 bases and J by 4 bases, leaving 9 bases between them. The DNA for the CDR3 is TGTGCCAGCAGCTTTCGACAGTTAGAGACCCAGTACTTC. Translated, it gives CASSFRQLETQYF.

V gene TRBV20-1 combines with J gene TRBJ1-4; TRBD1 matches at 7 bases. J gave up 8 bases and V 6 bases, and 9 bases lay outside the gene matches. The germline gives CDR1 DFQATT, CDR2 SNEGSKA (reference sequence). There are 13 residues in the CDR3. CDR3 sequence (DNA): TGCAGTGCCATGACAGGGTTCGGGGAAAAACTGTTTTTT. Amino acid sequence: CSAMTGFGEKLFF.

This clonotype was seen a single time. V gene TRBV4-2 combines with J gene TRBJ2-1; no clear D gene. V was shortened by 2 bases and J by 6 bases, with 14 bases between the two germline ends. The CDR3 has 15 residues. Germline CDR1 and CDR2: LGHNA and YNFKEQ. The CDR3 here is CASSQLDWTVNEQFF. The CDR3 region has the DNA TGTGCCAGCAGCCAATTAGACTGGACCGTCAATGAGCAGTTCTTC.

This clonotype came up many times. The genes are TRBV7-6 and TRBJ2-1; 10 bases agree with TRBD2. V trimming: 5 bases; J trimming: 2 bases; junction bases outside the gene matches: 6. Germline-derived CDR1 and CDR2 are SGHVS and FNYEAQ. CDR3 length: 16 residues. DNA for the CDR3: TGTGCCAGCAGCCTACCACTAGCGGGAACCTACAATGAGCAGTTCTTC. The encoded protein is CASSLPLAGTYNEQFF. The full variable domain, in which reference TRBV7-6 and TRBJ2-1 provide the parts outside the CDR3, is GAGVSQSPRYKVTKRGQDVALRCDPISGHVSLYWYRQALGQGPEFLTYFNYEAQQDKSGLPNDRFSAERPEGSISTLTIQRTEQRDSAMYRCASSLPLAGTYNEQFFGPGTRLTVL.

This clonotype was seen only a few times. The chain joins TRBV29-1 to TRBJ1-4; D remains ambiguous. Looked up from germline, CDR1 is SQVTM and CDR2 is ANQGSEA. The V end lost 3 bases, the J end lost 0 bases, and 8 bases lay between the germline ends. CDR3 length: 14 amino acids. CDR3 bases: TGCAGCGTTGACGATCAAGCAACTAATGAAAAACTGTTTTTT. Protein product: CSVDDQATNEKLFF.

The rearrangement joins TRBV6-4 to TRBJ2-1; 8 bases are a match to TRBD2. The CDR3 has 16 residues. V dropped 0 bases and J dropped 4; count of bases not matched to a gene: 5. Germline V gene lookup returns CDR1 MRHNA and CDR2 SNTAGT. CDR3 amino acids: CASSDSSGTRYNEQFF. The CDR3 DNA is TGTGCCAGCAGTGACTCAAGTGGGACTAGGTACAATGAGCAGTTCTTC.

This clonotype was seen a handful of times. The chain employs TRBV29-1 and TRBJ2-2; the match to TRBD2 covers 7 bases. The V segment lost 4 bases and the J segment 7 bases; nucleotides outside the gene matches: 15. CDR3 length: 16 amino acids. In germline, CDR1 is SQVTM, CDR2 ANQGSEA. The CDR3 nucleotides read TGCAGCGTTGGTAGTCGCGGCGGGAGTTCAATCGGGGAGCTGTTTTTT. Translating it yields CSVGSRGGSSIGELFF.

The chain combines TRBV28 with TRBJ1-1; D ambiguous. The CDR3 consists of 13 residues. Per the germline V gene, CDR1 is MDHEN and CDR2 is SYDVKM. With 3 bases removed from V and 5 bases from J, the gap between germline ends came to 10 bases. The CDR3 protein is CASSLGQRTEAFF. In nucleotides, the CDR3 is TGTGCCAGCAGTTTGGGCCAGCGGACTGAAGCTTTCTTT. Full variable domain (rest looked up from reference TRBV28 and TRBJ1-1): DVKVTQSSRYLVKRTGEKVFLECVQDMDHENMFWYRQDPGLGLRLIYFSYDVKMKEKGDIPEGYSVSREKKERFSLILESASTNQTSMYLCASSLGQRTEAFFGQGTRLTVV.

This clonotype was detected ten times or more. The chain employs TRBV20-1 and TRBJ2-5; D perhaps matches TRBD1 (5 bases). Trimming shortened V by 3 bases and J by 0 bases, and 11 bases separated the two germline ends. Germline V lookup: CDR1 DFQATT, CDR2 SNEGSKA (reference sequence). The CDR3 spans 14 residues. CDR3 bases: TGCAGTGCTAGTGGGGCTCGGTACCAAGAGACCCAGTACTTC. This codes for CSASGARYQETQYF.

Many counts were recorded for this clonotype. This chain links TRBV6-5 with TRBJ2-7; 9 nucleotides agree with TRBD1. Trimming took 4 bases from V and 2 from J; bases not matched to a gene: 6. Per the germline V gene, CDR1 is MNHEY and CDR2 is SVGAGI. The CDR3 extends over 15 amino acids. The CDR3 DNA is TGTGCCAGCAGTTCCCTTGGGACAGGGCCCTACGAGCAGTACTTC. Its translation: CASSSLGTGPYEQYF.

This chain links TRBV11-2 with TRBJ2-2; D gene unclear. The CDR3 consists of 15 residues. Between the trimmed V and J ends, which lost 0 bases and 5 bases, there was a span of 10 bases. The germline CDR1 and CDR2 sequences are SGHAT and FQNNGV. In DNA form, the CDR3 reads TGTGCCAGCAGCTTAGATCGTGCCGGAACCGGGGAGCTGTTTTTT. Translation: CASSLDRAGTGELFF. The entire variable domain, with the rest obtained from reference TRBV11-2 and TRBJ2-2, is as follows: EAGVAQSPRYKIIEKRQSVAFWCNPISGHATLYWYQQILGQGPKLLIQFQNNGVVDDSQLPKDRFSAERLKGVDSTLKIQPAKLEDSAVYLCASSLDRAGTGELFFGEGSRLTVL.

The genes are TRBV30 and TRBJ2-2, with 9 nucleotides matching TRBD1. The CDR3 length is 17 residues. With V trimmed by 1 base and J by 4 bases, 10 bases remained unmatched. CDR1 is GTSNPN, CDR2 SVGIG, per germline (reference sequence). The CDR3 loop reads CAWSDFRTGVITGELFF. As DNA, the CDR3 is TGTGCCTGGAGTGATTTTAGGACAGGGGTGATCACCGGGGAGCTGTTTTTT.

This clonotype was counted many times. The chain links TRBV11-2 to TRBJ2-1, with a weak D call TRBD1 (5 bases). There are 17 residues in the CDR3. Trimming cost V 1 base and J 4 bases, with 17 bases left between them. The V gene's germline CDR1 is SGHAT and CDR2 FQNNGV. The CDR3 is CASSLVVSRVGYNEQFF. Here the CDR3 DNA reads TGTGCCAGCAGCTTAGTGGTCAGCAGGGTAGGGTACAATGAGCAGTTCTTC.